This entry features one T cell receptor beta chain sequence. Sequencing targeted TCR beta in blood CD8+ and CD4+ T cells. The multiple sclerosis control group consisted of treatment-naive patients whose relapsing-remitting disease, which was either stable or active, fulfilled revised McDonald criteria. In contrast to the negatively isolated CD8+ and CD4+ T cells, TEMRA cells were FACS-enriched. These data are taken from a study of CD8 T cells in Susac syndrome. V lost 1 base, J lost 2 bases, and 5 bases lay in between. Germline CDR1 and CDR2: SGHAT and FQNNGV. This CDR3 contains 13 residues. An amount of RNA that ranged from roughly 0.5 to 1 ug was reverse transcribed with random hexamers. One entry per CDR3 protein results from TCRdb running MiXCR on the immunoSEQ multiplex PCR reads. The sample contains around 71,000 distinct CDR3 sequences, around 96% of which appear only once.

The sequenced material came from CD4+ T cells from PBMCs. The rearrangement uses TRBV11-2 and TRBJ1-2; the D is unclear. This receptor was identified in a human donor with multiple sclerosis. The DNA for the CDR3 is TGTGCCAGCAGCTTAGCGGGGAACTATGGCTACACCTTC. The encoded protein is CASSLAGNYGYTF. The whole variable domain, remainder taken from reference TRBV11-2 and TRBJ1-2, is EAGVAQSPRYKIIEKRQSVAFWCNPISGHATLYWYQQILGQGPKLLIQFQNNGVVDDSQLPKDRFSAERLKGVDSTLKIQPAKLEDSAVYLCASSLAGNYGYTFGSGTRLTVV.